Each of the 5 T cell receptor beta chains below was sequenced from the same sample in a study of blood T cell repertoires in COVID-19. Some clones are missing from TCRdb's copy, which holds only in-frame ones; the method was immunoSEQ multiplex PCR. The repertoire holds some 120,000 clones, with 85% as singletons. Sequenced: peripheral blood. Receptors originate from a woman of 80 years or more with acute or convalescent COVID-19.

This clone was detected once. This chain joins TRBV11-3 and TRBJ2-2, with 8 bases matching TRBD1. V lost 2 bases to trimming and J lost 7 bases; unmatched junction nucleotides: 3. This CDR3 has 14 amino acids. Germline CDR1 is SGHNT and CDR2 is YENEEA. The CDR3 here is CASSLQGAIGELFF. The CDR3 coding sequence is TGTGCCAGCAGCTTACAGGGGGCAATCGGGGAGCTGTTTTTT.

This clone has just one count. The chain uses TRBV7-8 and TRBJ2-2, with 9 bases lining up with TRBD1. Germline trimming cut 5 bases from V and 4 bases from J; bases unmatched to any gene: 5. CDR3 length: 15 amino acids. Per the germline V gene, CDR1 is SGHVS and CDR2 is FQNEAQ. The CDR3 DNA follows: TGTGCCAGCAGCGGGGGGACAGGGAGCACCGGGGAGCTGTTTTTT. Protein: CASSGGTGSTGELFF.

This chain joins TRBV12-3 or TRBV12-4 and TRBJ1-1; D gene ambiguous. Trimming left V 4 bases short and J 11 bases short, with 11 bases between. This CDR3 has 11 amino acids. CDR3 in DNA: TGTGCCAGCAGTTCCGTCGGGGTGGCTTTCTTT. Translated, it gives CASSSVGVAFF.

The chain uses TRBV7-2 and TRBJ1-2, with TRBD1 identical over 7 bases. Germline-derived CDR1 and CDR2 are SGHTA and FQGNSA. V shed 2 bases, J shed 1 base, and the junction held 4 bases outside the gene matches. The CDR3 sequence is 15 residues long. DNA of the CDR3: TGTGCCAGCAGCTTAACGGGACAGAATAACTATGGCTACACCTTC. The encoded protein is CASSLTGQNNYGYTF.

This chain uses TRBV6-5 with TRBJ1-5, with D possibly being TRBD1 (5 bases). V gave up 7 bases and J gave up 3 bases, with 10 bases separating them. CDR1 is MNHEY, CDR2 SVGAGI, per germline. The CDR3 consists of 13 residues. The CDR3 reads CASTGGTNQPQHF. CDR3 bases: TGTGCCAGCACCGGCGGGACCAATCAGCCCCAGCATTTT.